The 8 T cell receptor beta chains in this list originate from one sample, sequenced in a study of tumor-infiltrating lymphocytes in primary liver carcinoma. From approximately 490 ng total RNA, TCR beta cDNA was generated with a primer in the constant region. Construction of TCR beta libraries relied on three successive nested multiplex PCR rounds employing slightly modified ARM-PCR. TRBV1-TRBV30 forward primers paired with a C-beta reverse primer were used in the first two PCR rounds, which ran approximately 10 cycles each. In TCRdb, the multiplex PCR reads were re-called with MiXCR into one record per CDR3 protein. Of 99,000 or so distinct CDR3 sequences in the sample, around 80% are singletons; the top ten hold approximately 20%. Between about 19 and 34 mg of unsorted bulk tissue served as the source from which RNA and DNA were co-extracted. Sequencing was carried out using liver tumor tissue from sampling region 3. Subset of the sample: tumor region T3, left-lateral pole. The receptors here all came from a man aged 35-49 years with primary liver carcinoma and hepatitis B virus infection.

In regard to this clonotype: This CDR3 fails to terminate in the conserved phenylalanine or tryptophan, so it likely reflects a read error. This chain links TRBV7-3 with TRBJ1-1; tentative D call: TRBD1 (6 bases). The CDR3 has 15 amino acids. V was clipped by 6 bases and J by 3 bases, with 17 bases between them. The germline V gene has CDR1 SGHTA and CDR2 FQGTGA. The CDR3 DNA reads as TGTGCCAGCAGTCCGAGGGGGGGCCGGTACACTGAAGCTTTCATT. Its translation is CASSPRGGRYTEAFI.

The genes are TRBV12-3 or TRBV12-4 and TRBJ2-7; D may be TRBD2 (6 bases). V was shortened by 11 bases and J by 0 bases, with 20 bases between the two germline ends. This CDR3 is 15 amino acids long. This chain's CDR3 is CAGKPGRGISYEQYF. CDR3 bases: TGTGCCGGCAAACCGGGACGGGGGATCTCCTACGAGCAGTACTTC.

With regard to this clonotype: Here the CDR3 omits its conserved ending phenylalanine or tryptophan, so a read error is the likely source. V is TRBV11-3 and J is TRBJ1-1; weak D call: TRBD1 (5 bases). CDR3 size: 13 residues. CDR1 and CDR2 (germline): SGHNT, YENEEA. The CDR3, as DNA: TGTGCCAGCAACACAGGTTTGAACACTGGAGCTTTCTAT. It specifies CASNTGLNTGAFY.

This clonotype was recorded once. Given the absence of the conserved phenylalanine or tryptophan at the CDR3 end, a read error is likely. The limits of the CDR3 on the DNA are not certain, so only TCRdb's listed CDR3 is given. The rearrangement joins TRBV11-1 to TRBJ1-1; whether TRBD1, the table's D call, matches the DNA was not checked. The length of the CDR3 is 15 amino acids, counting both ends. CDR1 is SGHAT and CDR2 is FQDESV in the germline V gene (reference sequence). CDR3 amino acids: CASSLYPGANTEALC.

This clonotype was picked up one time. V is TRBV6-1 and J is TRBJ1-4, with 8 bases matching TRBD1. V lost 8 bases to trimming and J lost 5 bases; unmatched junction nucleotides: 7. Germline V lookup: CDR1 MNHNS, CDR2 SASEGT. This CDR3 has 14 amino acids. The CDR3 loop is CASGKDRENEKLFF. The CDR3 DNA is TGTGCCAGCGGTAAGGACAGGGAGAATGAAAAACTGTTTTTT.

Note on this clonotype: The junction differs from germline at one of its ends, possibly a read error. The V gene is TRBV6-5, the J gene TRBJ2-2; tentative D call: TRBD2 (5 bases). This CDR3 comprises 15 residues. CDR1 and CDR2 from the germline V gene are MNHEY and SVGAGI. The CDR3 coding sequence is TGTGCCAGCCGAGACCCCCTGGGAGAAACCGGGGAGCAGTTTTTT. This codes for CASRDPLGETGEQFF.

Concerning this clonotype itself: A read error may account for a junction end that differs from germline. This chain uses TRBV6-1 with TRBJ1-2; 7 nucleotides match TRBD1. The germline CDR1 and CDR2 sequences are MNHNS and SASEGT. This CDR3 has 13 residues. The CDR3: CVSSTGQLYGYTF. DNA for the CDR3: TGTGTCAGCAGTACGGGACAGTTATATGGCTACACCTTC.

V usage is TRBV19 and J usage is TRBJ2-2, with 7 bases that match TRBD1. Per the germline V gene, CDR1 is LNHDA and CDR2 is SQIVND (reference sequence). V trimming: 6 bases; J trimming: 4 bases; junction bases outside the gene matches: 5. This CDR3 region has 14 residues. The CDR3 spells CASSSTGTTGELFF. The CDR3 DNA reads as TGTGCCAGTAGCTCGACAGGGACCACCGGGGAGCTGTTTTTT.